Listed here is a single T cell receptor beta chain. Its antigen is still unknown. One base away there is no much larger clone; base qualities are not given. In total, roughly 670 healthy bone marrow donors made up the cohort. At the time of sampling, every cohort member was nominally healthy, though immune exposures that went unrecorded were likely present. The donor was CMV seropositive and was included in the group of some 290 seropositive cohort members. Every donor gave a peripheral blood sample, and the peripheral blood mononuclear cells from that sample were used for TCR beta sequencing. The Qiagen DNeasy Blood Extraction Kit was used to extract genomic DNA from the blood cell samples. To prepare the library, the immunoSEQ multiplex PCR assay was applied. For the multiplex PCR, a mixture combining 60 forward primers for TCR Vbeta segments and 13 reverse primers for TCR Jbeta segments was used. The CDR3 region of rearranged TCR beta genes was amplified from genomic DNA by a multiplex PCR assay. Amplified TCR beta libraries were sequenced as 87-base-pair reads on the Illumina HiSeq System. The study's own analysis went as follows. In a later analysis, roughly 80 million unique TCR beta chains were counted across the 666 repertoires, and around 10 million of these chains were shared by at least two donors. To remove PCR and sequencing errors, raw reads were error-corrected and collapsed into unique sequences using a nearest-neighbor algorithm that merged closely related sequences. CDR3 sequences were aligned to IMGT reference sequences to assign V, D and J gene segments. Each retained sequence needed at least a six-nucleotide match to both a V gene segment and a J gene segment. Rearrangements were classified as productive when the CDR3 lacked stop codons and remained in frame with V and J, and all other rearrangements were classified as non-productive. CDR3 was defined by IMGT convention, running from the second conserved V-encoded cysteine to the conserved J-encoded phenylalanine. In an earlier analysis of roughly 610 of the donors, sequences lacking an unambiguous match to a single V gene segment were excluded. An earlier analysis of a few hundred of the donors called V segments functional above 56.7% productive rearrangements and segregating when the between-donor standard deviation exceeded 5%. A statistical classification framework was built to diagnose cytomegalovirus status from the catalog of TCR beta chain sequences. In a later analysis, TCR nucleotide sequences were compared against IMGT/GENE-DB human TR gene sequences so that V and J genes could be assigned. In a later analysis, CDR3 sequences and most-parsimonious VDJ recombination scenarios were assigned using the TCRdist pipeline. In a later analysis, every TCR beta chain was defined by the combination of its CDR3 amino acid sequence and its V-gene family, and reads without a unique V-gene family were dropped. In a later analysis, some 600 highly shared, low-generation-probability nucleotide sequences were removed to address suspected cross-contamination and a sequencing artifact. For each public chain, a later analysis derived a clonal expansion index from normalized ranks of inferred template counts within each repertoire. In a later analysis, generation probabilities were computed using a VDJ recombination model fitted to out-of-frame rearrangements, and the results were checked against IGoR. In a later analysis, TCR-TCR, TCR-HLA and TCR-CMV co-occurrence was scored with hypergeometric tests, and a repertoire-size bias correction was applied to TCR pairs. To estimate false discovery rates, a later analysis permuted the HLA or CMV assignments 20 times. In a later analysis, co-occurring TCRs were grouped using DBSCAN, with TCRdist sequence similarity added in when clustering inside HLA-allele-positive subsets. Co-occurrence clustering excluded repertoires with fewer than 30,000 or more than 120,000 public chains, plus five with anomalous nucleotide sharing. The table was pulled from immuneACCESS by TCRdb, which kept in-frame rearrangements only. Such tables lose some clones; where checked, under half of the loss comes from unresolved V genes, and the rest has no known cause. V and J calls and clone size are as listed in that table; D and trimming were resolved from the DNA. For this sample the table gives some 170,000 clones, of which about 81% were detected only once. Of the sample, 1.5% is held by the ten largest clones.

This record comes from a study of cytomegalovirus exposure and HLA in healthy donors (dated by TCRdb to about 2017). A note on the overall study: According to an earlier analysis of around 600 of the donors, roughly 180 million T cells yielded roughly 110 million unique TCR beta sequences and about 300 Gb of sequence data. An early release covering around 630 HLA-typed donors comprised about 300 gigabases of sequencing data and around 85 million unique TCR sequences. Of the 300 to 500 genotyped donors, approximately 81% were placed in the genetic ancestry cluster associated with self-reported Caucasian donors. The study aimed to test whether signatures of past pathogen exposure could be identified by cataloging public T cell receptors. The study used immunosequencing to profile the T cell repertoires of approximately 640 subjects and linked those repertoires to cytomegalovirus serostatus. Along with the approximately 650-subject first cohort, a separate validation cohort of over a hundred different subjects was used. To predict cytomegalovirus infection status, the study combined high-throughput TCR immunosequencing, statistical association of individual TCRs with disease status, and machine learning. In a later analysis, previously published TCR beta repertoires from 550 to 700 donors were re-analyzed and high-resolution HLA genotyping was added so that TCR occurrence patterns could be studied. In the later analysis, no new phenotypic data were used to find candidate immune exposures; instead, reliance was placed on TCR beta sequences and their occurrence across donors. An earlier analysis of roughly 580 of the donors used high-throughput TCR beta sequencing to judge whether each TCR beta V gene segment behaved as functional or pseudogenic. Donor age, sex, ethnicity and CMV serostatus were collected together with the repertoire data. In a later genetic analysis, genome-wide SNP genotypes for about 55% of the roughly 700 donors were used, and that subset was treated as a discovery cohort. All discovery cohort repertoires had been generated using a single sequencing platform. Both class I and class II loci were covered by HLA typing, at four-digit resolution. Typing coverage varied by locus: 629-630 donors for A, B, C, DRB1 and DQB1; under 550 for DQA1; about 590 for DPA1; under 490 for DPB1. Because of strong linkage in the cohort, 5 or 6 DR-DQ haplotypes were treated as single units for association and clustering. Among 350 to 400 genotyped donors of the cohort, an average of 235,054 unique TCR beta nucleotide sequences were sequenced per donor, roughly 20% of them non-productive. Study-wide findings and limitations: Because some donors lacked HLA typing at each locus, the association tests relied only on the typed subset. The presence/absence analyses assumed that sequencing depth was roughly uniform across donors, and that assumption may not be true. A few of the identified cytomegalovirus-associated TCR beta chains were confirmed in vitro to be specific for cytomegalovirus antigens. A group of highly shared sequence variants was considered likely to be a technical artifact of the sequencing pipeline. Immune exposure information for the cohort was limited to CMV serostatus. At a false discovery rate of 0.05, a later analysis linked 16,000 or so TCR beta sequences to specific HLA alleles. According to a later analysis, most CMV-associated TCR beta chains appeared to be HLA-restricted, and the HLA associations seemed to be driven largely by CMV exposure. The earlier analysis of almost 600 of the donors excluded about 16 rarely observed V segments, including chromosome 9 orphons, because counts were too low. V-gene and J-gene trimming of TCR beta chains was associated with a missense DCLRE1C variant in a later genetic analysis, and the association was replicated in an independent cohort. According to the authors, the approach could potentially be generalized to other disease states and immunological phenotypes. Across donors, most TCR sequences were observed very rarely, whereas some public TCRs were present in many individuals. A later analysis reported that several top co-occurrence clusters appeared linked to parvovirus B19, influenza, CMV and Epstein-Barr virus. In a later analysis, TCR association rates were found to vary across HLA loci, with the most associated TCRs seen for DRB1 alleles and the fewest for HLA-C alleles. In an earlier analysis of several hundred of the donors, most TCR beta V segments were observed in productive rearrangements about 87% or about 30% of the time, broadly matching IMGT annotations. In the study, 164 TCR beta chains were listed as associated with cytomegalovirus. Assigning TCR associations to individual alleles was difficult when HLA alleles, especially DR and DQ, strongly co-occurred. A later genetic analysis reported fewer N-insertions in productive TCRs among donors in an Asian-associated ancestry cluster than the roughly 640-donor mean. The cohort was sequenced for TCR beta chains only, and without alpha or paired-chain data the features that could be detected were limited. In a later analysis, HLA-associated TCR beta chains showed more clonal expansion and lower generation probabilities than non-associated chains that were equally common. The classifier was reported to diagnose cytomegalovirus status with high specificity and sensitivity in both the original cohort and the validation cohort. A further reported finding was that TCR beta sequences accurately predicted the HLA-A and HLA-B alleles for most subjects in the first cohort. Correlated functional status among segregating V segments might be attributable to linkage disequilibrium, but an unknown experimental factor could not be ruled out.

The TCR was taken from a girl between 5 and 17 years old in good health and CMV-seropositive. Sequenced input: PBMCs.

The CDR3 protein: CASRGNVRVGTEAFF. The bases are TGTGCCAGCAGGGGTAATGTCCGGGTGGGCACTGAAGCTTTCTTT. The rearrangement joined TRBV6-5 to TRBJ1-1; there is no confident call for the D gene. The germline V gene yields MNHEY for CDR1 and SVGAGI for CDR2. The junction shows trimming of 6 bases on V and 4 bases on J, plus 18 bases between the germline ends. Counted from cysteine to phenylalanine, this CDR3 has 15 amino acids. Here the CDR3 DNA is all that survives: 45 bases in frame from base 1.